The rows below give T cell receptor beta chains drawn from one sample of a study of response to subunit inactivated influenza vaccine. TCRdb ran MiXCR on the RT-PCR reads and lists one entry per CDR3 protein. The table lists about 150,000 distinct CDR3 sequences, around 10% of them singletons. Specimen: CD8+ T cells sorted from PBMCs, collected around 25 months after vaccination. These TCRs come from a man aged 45-69 years who received an inactivated influenza vaccine. The CDR3 runs from the conserved cysteine through the conserved F or W. A D gene is named only where the DNA matches it firmly. Rows give clone size only sometimes, using once, few, many, or a class for an expanded clone.

J | D | size | V | CDR3 | DNA
TRBJ2-7 | TRBD1 | few | TRBV4-2 | CASSQRVATGSSYEQYF | TGTGCCAGCAGCCAACGCGTAGCGACAGGGTCCTCCTACGAGCAGTACTTC
TRBJ2-7 | . | few | TRBV28 | CASSPPRFSDEQYF | TGTGCCAGCAGTCCCCCACGGTTCTCAGACGAGCAGTACTTC
TRBJ2-3 | TRBD1 | . | TRBV4-3 | CASSQDGQGTDTQYF | TGCGCCAGCAGCCAAGACGGACAGGGCACAGATACGCAGTATTTT
TRBJ2-5 | . | few | TRBV3-1 | CASSQATLVQETQYF | TGTGCCAGCAGCCAAGCGACTTTAGTTCAAGAGACCCAGTACTTC
TRBJ2-3 | TRBD2 | many | TRBV30 | CAWSGVAGADTQYF | TGTGCCTGGAGTGGGGTAGCGGGAGCCGATACGCAGTATTTT
TRBJ2-1 | . | few | TRBV12-3/TRBV12-4 | CASSPLELGRVGNEQFF | TGTGCCAGCAGCCCCTTAGAGTTGGGACGGGTGGGGAATGAGCAGTTCTTC
TRBJ2-3 | . | . | TRBV11-2 | CASSLDHFGLRTDTQYF | TGTGCCAGCAGCTTAGATCATTTTGGACTCCGCACAGATACGCAGTATTTT
TRBJ2-7 | TRBD2 | many | TRBV7-9 | CASSSSGSGEQYF | TGTGCCAGCAGCTCTAGCGGGAGCGGCGAGCAGTACTTC
TRBJ2-1 | . | few | TRBV20-1 | CSARDRGGNEQFF | TGCAGTGCTAGAGACAGGGGGGGTAATGAGCAGTTCTTC
TRBJ2-5 | TRBD2 | . | TRBV27 | CASTSLGLADDRGHQETQYF | TGTGCCAGCACCTCGTTGGGACTAGCGGATGACCGTGGCCATCAAGAGACCCAGTACTTC
TRBJ1-3 | TRBD1 | many | TRBV29-1 | CSVERDRGLGSGNTIYF | TGCAGCGTTGAGCGGGACAGGGGTTTGGGCTCTGGAAACACCATATATTTT
TRBJ2-2 | TRBD1 | . | TRBV6-1 | CASSGTGNTGELFF | TGTGCCAGCAGTGGGACAGGGAATACCGGGGAGCTGTTTTTT
TRBJ1-1 | . | . | TRBV13 | CASSRTGANTEAFF | TGTGCCAGCAGCCGAACAGGAGCGAACACTGAAGCTTTCTTT
TRBJ2-1 | . | . | TRBV9 | CASSVEADSYNEQFF | TGTGCCAGCAGCGTAGAGGCGGACTCCTACAATGAGCAGTTCTTC
TRBJ1-5 | . | . | TRBV10-3 | CAIATGLNQPQHF | TGTGCCATCGCGACAGGCCTCAATCAGCCCCAGCATTTT
TRBJ1-6 | TRBD1 | . | TRBV30 | CAWSDPRRQGYRAPLHF | TGTGCCTGGAGTGATCCCCGAAGACAGGGGTACAGGGCACCCCTCCACTTT
TRBJ2-7 | . | few | TRBV2 | CASQDLRQSNYEQYF | TGTGCCAGCCAAGACCTTAGGCAGTCGAACTACGAGCAGTACTTC
TRBJ2-2 | . | . | TRBV29-1 | CTVTGPTGELFF | TGCACCGTTACCGGACCGACCGGGGAGCTGTTTTTT
TRBJ2-1 | . | many | TRBV7-9 | CASTFTGTNNEQFF | TGTGCCAGCACCTTTACGGGTACCAACAATGAGCAGTTCTTC
TRBJ2-1 | . | many | TRBV6-2/TRBV6-3 | CASTQAWYNEQFF | TGTGCCAGCACCCAAGCCTGGTACAATGAGCAGTTCTTC
TRBJ2-2 | . | few | TRBV6-5 | CASSYSQSGELFF | TGTGCCAGCAGTTACTCTCAGTCCGGGGAGCTGTTTTTT
TRBJ2-7 | TRBD1 | many | TRBV12-3/TRBV12-4 | CASTQDRAWAYEQYF | TGTGCCAGCACCCAGGACAGGGCCTGGGCCTACGAGCAGTACTTC
TRBJ1-6 | . | . | TRBV20-1 | CSAQVLRVYNSPLHF | TGCAGTGCACAGGTCCTTAGAGTCTATAATTCACCCCTCCACTTT
TRBJ1-1 | . | . | TRBV27 | CASSDGMNTEAFF | TGTGCCAGCAGTGACGGGATGAACACTGAAGCTTTCTTT
TRBJ2-2 | . | . | TRBV7-9 | CASSSPPGELFF | TGTGCCAGCAGCTCCCCCCCGGGGGAGCTGTTTTTT
TRBJ2-2 | . | . | TRBV7-9 | CASAQKGGTGELFF | TGTGCCAGCGCCCAGAAAGGGGGTACCGGGGAGCTGTTTTTT
TRBJ1-3 | . | . | TRBV4-2 | CASSQYPGASGNTIYF | TGTGCCAGCAGCCAGTACCCAGGAGCTTCTGGAAACACCATATATTTT
TRBJ1-2 | TRBD1 | many | TRBV20-1 | CSADSGTDYGYTF | TGCAGTGCTGACTCCGGGACAGACTATGGCTACACCTTC
TRBJ2-3 | . | few | TRBV4-3 | CASSPTPRLSTDTQYF | TGCGCCAGCAGCCCGACCCCAAGACTGAGCACAGATACGCAGTATTTT
TRBJ2-7 | TRBD2 | . | TRBV15 | CATSELAGPYEQYF | TGTGCCACCAGCGAGTTAGCGGGGCCCTACGAGCAGTACTTC
TRBJ1-1 | . | few | TRBV15 | CATSRGENTEAFF | TGTGCCACCAGCAGAGGGGAGAACACTGAAGCTTTCTTT
TRBJ2-1 | TRBD2 | few | TRBV2 | CASTGGESGRNEQFF | TGTGCCAGCACCGGGGGGGAGTCTGGGCGGAATGAGCAGTTCTTC
TRBJ2-1 | . | few | TRBV28 | CASTPPLHYNEQFF | TGTGCCAGCACGCCCCCCCTACACTACAATGAGCAGTTCTTC
TRBJ1-1 | . | few | TRBV10-2 | CASSAMNTEAFF | TGCGCCAGCAGTGCGATGAACACTGAAGCTTTCTTT
TRBJ2-7 | . | few | TRBV6-6 | CASTLDPYEQYF | TGTGCCAGCACCCTGGACCCCTACGAGCAGTACTTC
TRBJ2-2 | TRBD1 | . | TRBV4-1 | CASRQTGRTGELFF | TGCGCCAGCAGGCAGACAGGGCGAACCGGGGAGCTGTTTTTT
TRBJ2-1 | TRBD2 | . | TRBV20-1 | CSARQGRGSGRRNEQFF | TGCAGTGCTAGGCAGGGTAGAGGGAGCGGGAGAAGGAATGAGCAGTTCTTC
TRBJ2-1 | . | few | TRBV15 | CATSRDSYNEQFF | TGTGCCACCAGCAGAGACTCCTACAATGAGCAGTTCTTC
TRBJ2-7 | TRBD2 | . | TRBV6-2/TRBV6-3 | CASSLTSGSPSYEQYF | TGTGCCAGCAGTCTTACTAGCGGGAGTCCATCCTACGAGCAGTACTTC
TRBJ2-7 | . | many | TRBV12-3/TRBV12-4 | CASSLGGHQYEQYF | TGTGCCAGCAGTTTAGGAGGACATCAGTACGAGCAGTACTTC
TRBJ2-1 | . | . | TRBV5-1 | CASSLTTGPLYNEQFF | TGCGCCAGCAGCTTGACGACAGGTCCACTCTACAATGAGCAGTTCTTC
TRBJ2-4 | . | many | TRBV21-1 | CASRNRETGGRLFAKNIQYF | TGTGCCAGCAGGAATCGGGAAACAGGGGGTCGGTTGTTTGCCAAAAACATTCAGTACTTC
TRBJ2-1 | TRBD2 | . | TRBV6-4 | CASRGGTQLPTEQFF | TGTGCCAGCAGGGGGGGGACCCAACTCCCCACCGAGCAGTTCTTC
TRBJ2-3 | TRBD1 | . | TRBV6-1 | CASSRQTGSTDTQYF | TGTGCCAGCAGCCGCCAGACAGGGAGCACAGATACGCAGTATTTT
TRBJ1-2 | . | . | TRBV4-2 | CASSQSPGLAVYGYTF | TGTGCCAGCAGCCAAAGTCCAGGGCTAGCGGTCTATGGCTACACCTTC
TRBJ2-1 | TRBD2 | . | TRBV11-3 | CASSSTSGSYNEQFF | TGTGCCAGCAGCTCAACTAGCGGCTCCTACAATGAGCAGTTCTTC
TRBJ2-1 | . | few | TRBV7-9 | CASSPRTGSSYNEQFF | TGTGCCAGCAGCCCGAGGACGGGGAGCTCCTACAATGAGCAGTTCTTC
TRBJ2-1 | . | few | TRBV11-2 | CASSVRFGPYNEQFF | TGTGCCAGCAGCGTAAGGTTCGGACCTTACAATGAGCAGTTCTTC
TRBJ2-7 | . | . | TRBV6-1 | CASRPTGDGYEQYF | TGTGCCAGCAGACCAACAGGTGACGGCTACGAGCAGTACTTC
TRBJ2-7 | TRBD2 | . | TRBV20-1 | CSARDVAGEYEQYF | TGCAGTGCTAGAGACGTAGCGGGAGAGTACGAGCAGTACTTC
TRBJ2-1 | . | . | TRBV15 | CATSTVRDSNNEQFF | TGTGCCACCAGCACGGTGCGGGACTCGAACAATGAGCAGTTCTTC
TRBJ2-1 | . | few | TRBV6-1 | CASSLGSKNEQFF | TGTGCCAGCTCTCTGGGCAGTAAGAATGAGCAGTTCTTC